These 31 T cell receptor beta chains came from one sample sequenced in a study of breast tumors, draining lymph nodes, adjacent tissues. TCRdb passed the multiplex PCR reads through MiXCR, listing each CDR3 protein once. The sample consists of under 300,000 distinct CDR3 sequences, around 35% of them appearing once. The lymph nodes were axillary draining lymph nodes from breast cancer patients. Sequencing input: axillary lymph node tissue. All receptors come from a female donor with breast cancer. Some clones in this sample may be carry-over from other donors' samples.

This clonotype was picked up a small number of times. The chain links TRBV20-1 to TRBJ1-1, with D unresolved. CDR3 size: 12 residues. CDR1 and CDR2 (germline): DFQATT, SNEGSKA (reference sequence). The V end was cut by 5 bases, the J end by 0 bases, with 7 bases between. Here the CDR3 DNA reads TGCAGTGCTCCTTTAGTGAACACTGAAGCTTTCTTT. Translating gives CSAPLVNTEAFF.

This clonotype was observed many times. V usage is TRBV20-1 and J usage is TRBJ1-6; TRBD1 is a possible D gene (6 bases). Trimming pared 0 bases from V and 10 bases from J, leaving 7 bases between. This CDR3 region has 12 residues. Germline CDR1 reads DFQATT; CDR2 reads SNEGSKA (reference sequence). CDR3 DNA: TGCAGTGCTAGAGAGGGGACATCACCCCTCCACTTT. Protein product: CSAREGTSPLHF.

As concerns this clonotype: Since a much larger clone is just one base distant, this may be a read error. The rearrangement joins TRBV6-5 to TRBJ2-6; 9 positions agree with TRBD1. Germline V lookup: CDR1 MNHEY, CDR2 SVGAGI. CDR3 length equals 17 residues. V dropped 5 bases and J dropped 2; count of bases not matched to a gene: 7. In DNA, the CDR3 is TGTGCCAGCAGTCACGGGACAGGGCAACCTGGGGCCAACGTCCTGACTTTC. Translation gives CASSHGTGQPGANVLTF.

This clonotype came up many times. The V and J genes are TRBV7-3 and TRBJ2-1, with unresolved D. V lost 1 base and J lost 10, with 11 bases in between. CDR1 is SGHTA, CDR2 FQGTGA, per germline. The CDR3 consists of 13 residues. The CDR3 bases are TGTGCCAGCAGCTTAAAGGTCCCAGCCGAGCAGTTCTTC. Amino acids: CASSLKVPAEQFF.

This clonotype was counted ten times or more. This chain uses TRBV18 with TRBJ2-3, with no clear D. The CDR3 runs to 15 residues. Germline V gene data show CDR1 as KGHSH and CDR2 as LQKENI. Trimming pared 4 bases from V and 4 bases from J, leaving 15 bases between. CDR3: CASSRTRNDADTQYF. The CDR3 DNA reads as TGTGCCAGCTCACGGACCCGAAACGATGCAGATACGCAGTATTTT.

Remarks on this clonotype: Given the absence of the conserved phenylalanine or tryptophan at the CDR3 end, a read error is likely. The DNA is left out, because the CDR3 cannot be placed on it with certainty; the CDR3 is given as TCRdb lists it. J is TRBJ2-5 and V is TRBV2; TRBD2, as called in the table, went unchecked against the DNA. Germline CDR1 is SNHLY and CDR2 is FYNNEI. The CDR3 length equals 8 residues, ends included. The CDR3 sequence: CASSAKAG.

Comment on this clonotype: A clone one base away is much larger, so this may be a read error. This chain links TRBV7-3 with TRBJ2-1; 9 positions agree with TRBD2. The germline V gene has CDR1 SGHTA and CDR2 FQGTGA. CDR3 length: 15 amino acids. Here the CDR3 reads CASSLLSGGFDDQFF. The DNA for the CDR3 is TGTGCCAGCAGCTTACTTAGCGGGGGTTTCGATGACCAGTTCTTC.

This clonotype was seen repeatedly, ten times or more. The chain joins TRBV20-1 to TRBJ2-3; 7 nucleotides agree with TRBD2. From germline, CDR1 is DFQATT and CDR2 SNEGSKA (reference sequence). The CDR3 is made up of 19 amino acids. Trimming at V came to 0 bases and at J to 2 bases, leaving 17 bases not matched to a gene. CDR3 protein: CSARDLERGTPPYTDTQYF. The CDR3 DNA is TGCAGTGCTAGAGATCTCGAGCGGGGAACACCCCCATACACAGATACGCAGTATTTT.

The V gene is TRBV24-1, the J gene TRBJ2-1, with D maybe TRBD2 (6 bases). CDR1 is KGHDR, CDR2 SFDVKD, per germline. There are 14 residues in the CDR3. V shed 1 base and J shed 8 bases, with 11 bases lying between them. The CDR3 reads CATSDLGGFDEQFF. The CDR3 coding sequence is TGTGCCACCAGTGATTTAGGAGGGTTCGATGAGCAGTTCTTC.

Details on this clonotype: This is likely a read error, given that the CDR3 carries no conserved phenylalanine or tryptophan at its end. No DNA is shown, since the ends of the CDR3 on it are uncertain; the CDR3 is the one TCRdb lists. This chain uses TRBV7-9 with TRBJ1-6. CDR1 and CDR2 (germline): SEHNR, FQNEAQ (reference sequence). Ends included, the CDR3 has 10 residues. This chain's CDR3 is CASSPRGTHS.

About this clonotype: An end of the junction does not agree with germline; a read error may underlie this. This chain connects TRBV5-1 to TRBJ1-4; unclear D gene. In germline, CDR1 is SGHRS, CDR2 YFSETQ. The CDR3 contains 14 residues. CDR3 loop: CASSNEATNDKLFF. CDR3 DNA: TGCGCCAGCAGCAACGAAGCAACTAATGACAAACTGTTTTTT.

This clonotype was seen only a few times. The CDR3, as DNA: TGTGCCAGCAGCCTCGCAGGAGCGAACACTGAAGCTTTCTTT. This gives the protein CASSLAGANTEAFF. The chain recombines TRBV9 with TRBJ1-1; D is ambiguous. CDR1 is SGDLS and CDR2 is YYNGEE in the germline V gene. The germline V and J ends were trimmed by 4 bases and 1 base, with 11 bases remaining between them. The CDR3 has 14 residues.

This clonotype was found a few times. The chain recombines TRBV12-3 or TRBV12-4 with TRBJ2-2; no definite D call. This CDR3 is 14 amino acids long. V was shortened by 2 bases and J by 9 bases, with 13 bases between the two germline ends. The CDR3 here is CASSLRPAVRELFF. CDR3 nucleotide sequence: TGTGCCAGCAGTTTACGCCCCGCGGTGAGGGAGCTGTTTTTT.

This clonotype showed up many times. V gene TRBV18 combines with J gene TRBJ2-5; 7 bases align to TRBD2. This CDR3 contains 14 residues. Germline V gene sequence: CDR1 KGHSH, CDR2 LQKENI. J lost 2 bases, V lost 5 bases, and 5 bases had no gene match. The CDR3: CASSRSREQETQYF. CDR3 DNA: TGTGCCAGCTCAAGGTCGCGGGAGCAAGAGACCCAGTACTTC.

This clonotype was recorded at least ten times. One end of the junction does not line up with germline, which may come from a read error. The chain couples TRBV6-6 to TRBJ1-5; 9 nucleotides align to TRBD1. This CDR3 is 16 amino acids long. Germline assignment: CDR1 MNHNY and CDR2 SVGAGI (reference sequence). The CDR3 DNA reads TGTGCCAGCAGTCACTCGGGGACAGGGCTCAATCAGCCCCAGCATTTT. This encodes CASSHSGTGLNQPQHF.

This clonotype has ten or more counts. The chain recombines TRBV11-2 with TRBJ2-7, with D possibly being TRBD2 (6 bases). Per germline, CDR1 SGHAT and CDR2 FQNNGV. CDR3 length: 14 amino acids. Trimming cost V 3 bases and J 3 bases, with 12 bases left between them. DNA of the CDR3: TGTGCCAGCAGCTTTGCGGGATCTGACTACGAGCAGTACTTC. Translation: CASSFAGSDYEQYF.

This clonotype was detected many times. The gene calls are TRBV5-1 and TRBJ2-7; no clear D gene. Germline-derived CDR1 and CDR2 are SGHRS and YFSETQ. Trimming left V 0 bases short and J 6 bases short, with 16 bases between. This CDR3 comprises 15 residues. This CDR3 is CASSLVGFRAGEQYF. The CDR3 region has the DNA TGCGCCAGCAGCTTGGTTGGGTTTCGGGCTGGCGAGCAGTACTTC.

This clonotype showed up many times. The chain couples TRBV20-1 to TRBJ1-5, with D perhaps TRBD1 (6 bases). In germline, CDR1 is DFQATT, CDR2 SNEGSKA (reference sequence). The V end lost 6 bases, the J end lost 7 bases, and 16 bases lay between the germline ends. The CDR3 runs to 13 residues. CDR3 in amino acids: CSARPGVEQPQHF. The CDR3 bases are TGCAGTGCAAGACCAGGGGTCGAACAGCCCCAGCATTTT.

Note on this clonotype: Since the CDR3 does not end with the conserved phenylalanine or tryptophan, this likely comes from a read error. It is unclear where the CDR3 begins or ends on the DNA, so no DNA is shown, and the CDR3 is as TCRdb lists it. The CDR3 protein is CASFPSVGRGETQTH. This sequence joins TRBV24-1 and TRBJ2-5; the table's D gene call, TRBD2, was not cross checked with the DNA. CDR1 and CDR2 (germline): KGHDR, SFDVKD. Both ends counted, the CDR3 spans 15 residues.

This clonotype was recorded at least ten times. The CDR3 bases are TGTGCCAGCAGTCAAACTAGAGCTGGGGCCAACGTCCTGACTTTC. Its translation is CASSQTRAGANVLTF. The rearrangement links TRBV6-5 to TRBJ2-6; tentative D call: TRBD2 (5 bases). The V end was cut by 5 bases, the J end by 2 bases, with 10 bases between. Germline assignment: CDR1 MNHEY and CDR2 SVGAGI. The CDR3 totals 15 residues.

This clonotype was counted ten times or more. The chain couples TRBV29-1 to TRBJ2-5, with 8 positions matching TRBD1. Looked up from germline, CDR1 is SQVTM and CDR2 is ANQGSEA. Trimming removed 6 bases from V and 4 bases from J; junction bases left unmatched: 4. The CDR3 has 12 residues. The CDR3 protein is CSVRQGLETQYF. The CDR3 DNA sequence: TGCAGCGTAAGACAGGGGTTAGAGACCCAGTACTTC.

This clonotype was picked up many times. The rearrangement uses TRBV20-1 and TRBJ2-3; 8 bases map to TRBD1. The length of the CDR3 is 17 residues. Germline lookup yields CDR1 DFQATT and CDR2 SNEGSKA (reference sequence). Trimming removed 1 base from V and 5 bases from J; junction bases left unmatched: 14. The CDR3 region has the DNA TGCAGTGCTAGAGTCTACAGGGGGGCGGAATTGGGAGATACGCAGTATTTT. This codes for CSARVYRGAELGDTQYF.

There are many counts of this clonotype. The V call is TRBV5-5, the J call TRBJ1-2; no clear D gene. V lost 0 bases to trimming and J lost 8 bases, with 11 bases between them. The CDR3 spans 13 residues. Looked up from germline, CDR1 is SGHKS and CDR2 is YYEKEE (reference sequence). CDR3 nucleotide sequence: TGTGCCAGCAGCTTGGAGCTGGGTTTGGGCTACACCTTC. Translation: CASSLELGLGYTF.

Details on this clonotype: The junction does not match germline at one end; this may be a read error. The chain carries TRBV7-9 and TRBJ2-3, with a weak D call TRBD2 (6 bases). The CDR3 has 15 amino acids. Per germline, CDR1 SEHNR and CDR2 FQNEAQ (reference sequence). The CDR3 DNA sequence: TGTGCCAGCAGTTTAGGGGACTTATACACAGATACGCAGTATTTT. It yields the protein CASSLGDLYTDTQYF.

The DNA of the CDR3 is TGTGCCAGCAGTCCAACTGTCCCGGGACAGTATTACAATGAGCAGTTCTTC. This gives the protein CASSPTVPGQYYNEQFF. The chain carries TRBV2 and TRBJ2-1; 7 positions agree with TRBD1. Unmatched junction bases numbered 14, after V lost 5 bases and J lost 4 bases. The CDR3 contains 17 residues. Germline lookup yields CDR1 SNHLY and CDR2 FYNNEI.

In its sample, this clonotype was seen many times. This chain links TRBV11-2 with TRBJ2-7, with D maybe TRBD1 (7 bases). Germline values: CDR1 SGHAT, CDR2 FQNNGV. CDR3 size: 15 residues. V was shortened by 1 base and J by 4 bases, with 14 bases between the two germline ends. CDR3 protein: CASSLVAGGWYEQYF. For the CDR3, the DNA is TGTGCCAGCAGCTTAGTCGCAGGGGGGTGGTACGAGCAGTACTTC.

This rearrangement joins TRBV20-1 to TRBJ1-2; D remains ambiguous. The CDR3 has 13 amino acids. The germline V gene has CDR1 DFQATT and CDR2 SNEGSKA (reference sequence). Trimming left V 3 bases short and J 2 bases short, with 10 bases between. CDR3 region: CSASGMGNYGYTF. The CDR3 bases are TGCAGTGCTAGCGGAATGGGGAACTATGGCTACACCTTC.

This clonotype was recorded only once. The chain uses TRBV7-8 and TRBJ2-2, with 8 bases aligning to TRBD1. CDR3 size: 16 residues. V trimming: 5 bases; J trimming: 2 bases; junction bases outside the gene matches: 7. Germline V gene sequence: CDR1 SGHVS, CDR2 FQNEAQ. The CDR3 bases are TGTGCCAGCAGCCTAAGAGGGACAGGAAACACCGGGGAGCTGTTTTTT. Encoded protein: CASSLRGTGNTGELFF.

The chain is built from TRBV18 and TRBJ2-5; 9 positions agree with TRBD2. Trimming took 7 bases from V and 4 from J; bases not matched to a gene: 10. This CDR3 is built from 15 residues. CDR1 and CDR2 from the germline V gene are KGHSH and LQKENI. Here the CDR3 reads CASLRLAAMGETQYF. CDR3 nucleotides: TGTGCCAGCTTAAGACTAGCGGCCATGGGAGAGACCCAGTACTTC.

This clonotype has at least ten counts. The chain is built from TRBV20-1 and TRBJ1-2; tentative D call: TRBD1 (6 bases). V lost 5 bases, J lost 4 bases, and 14 bases lay in between. CDR3 length equals 13 residues. Germline CDR1 and CDR2: DFQATT and SNEGSKA (reference sequence). This CDR3 is CSAAIRGTYGYTF. The CDR3 DNA sequence: TGCAGTGCTGCTATCAGGGGAACCTATGGCTACACCTTC.

This chain uses TRBV29-1 with TRBJ2-3, with unresolved D. The CDR3 runs to 11 residues. CDR1 and CDR2 from the germline V gene are SQVTM and ANQGSEA. V lost 4 bases to trimming and J lost 11 bases, with 13 bases between them. The CDR3 coding sequence is TGCAGCGTTGGAGAGAGAAATGAGCAGTATTTT. Translating gives CSVGERNEQYF.